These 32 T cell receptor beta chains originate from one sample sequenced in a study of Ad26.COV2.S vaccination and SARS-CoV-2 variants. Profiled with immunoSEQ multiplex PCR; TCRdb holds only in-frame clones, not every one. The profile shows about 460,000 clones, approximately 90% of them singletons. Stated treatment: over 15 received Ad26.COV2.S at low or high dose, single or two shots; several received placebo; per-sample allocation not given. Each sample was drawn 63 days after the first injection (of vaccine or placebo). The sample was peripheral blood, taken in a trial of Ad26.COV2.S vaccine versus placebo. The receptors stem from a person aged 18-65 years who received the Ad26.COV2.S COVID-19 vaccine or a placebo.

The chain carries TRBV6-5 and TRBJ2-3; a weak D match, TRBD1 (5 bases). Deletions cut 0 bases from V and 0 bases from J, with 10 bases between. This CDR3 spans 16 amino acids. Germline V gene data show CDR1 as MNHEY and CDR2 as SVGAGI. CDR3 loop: CASSYSGRISTDTQYF. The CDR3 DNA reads TGTGCCAGCAGTTACTCGGGGCGAATTAGCACAGATACGCAGTATTTT.

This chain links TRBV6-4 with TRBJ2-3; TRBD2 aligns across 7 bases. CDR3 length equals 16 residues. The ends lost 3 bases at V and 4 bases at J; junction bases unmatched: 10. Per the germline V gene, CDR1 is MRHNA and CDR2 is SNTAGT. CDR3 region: CASSEARGRGPDTQYF. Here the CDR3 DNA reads TGTGCCAGCAGTGAAGCCCGCGGGAGAGGTCCAGATACGCAGTATTTT.

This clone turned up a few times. This chain's CDR3 is CASSSTKDKLRYNEQFF. CDR3 nucleotides: TGTGCCAGCAGCTCCACCAAAGACAAGCTACGTTACAATGAGCAGTTCTTC. J is TRBJ2-1 and V is TRBV7-3; D unresolved. V dropped 4 bases and J dropped 4 bases, with 20 bases sitting between them. CDR1 is SGHTA, CDR2 FQGTGA, per germline. CDR3 length: 17 residues.

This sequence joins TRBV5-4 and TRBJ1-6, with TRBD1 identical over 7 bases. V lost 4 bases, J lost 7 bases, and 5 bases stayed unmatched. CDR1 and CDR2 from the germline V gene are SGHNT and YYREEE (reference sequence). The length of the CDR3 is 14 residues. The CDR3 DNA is TGTGCCAGCAGCCGACAGGGTCACAATTCACCCCTCCACTTT. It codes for CASSRQGHNSPLHF.

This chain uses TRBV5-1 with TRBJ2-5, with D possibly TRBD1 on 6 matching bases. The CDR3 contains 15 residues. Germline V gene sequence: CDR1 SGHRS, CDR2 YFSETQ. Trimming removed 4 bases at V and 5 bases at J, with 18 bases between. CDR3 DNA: TGCGCCAGCAGCCCGATCGAAGGGGGTGGGGAGACCCAGTACTTC. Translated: CASSPIEGGGETQYF.

CDR3 bases: TGCGCCAGCAGCCGAGAGGACAGCAGCTACGAGCAGTACTTC. This sequence encodes CASSREDSSYEQYF. The chain has TRBV4-1 and TRBJ2-7; possibly TRBD1 for D (6 bases). The V and J ends lost 4 bases and 3 bases respectively, with 13 bases between them. The CDR3 contains 14 residues. CDR1 and CDR2 (germline): MGHRA, YSYEKL.

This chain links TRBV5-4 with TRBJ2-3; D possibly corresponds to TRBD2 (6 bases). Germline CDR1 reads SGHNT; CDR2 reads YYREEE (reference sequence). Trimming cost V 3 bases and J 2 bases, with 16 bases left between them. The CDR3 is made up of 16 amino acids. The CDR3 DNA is TGTGCCAGCAGCTGGGGGGTAGCCGGGGTCACAGATACGCAGTATTTT. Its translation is CASSWGVAGVTDTQYF. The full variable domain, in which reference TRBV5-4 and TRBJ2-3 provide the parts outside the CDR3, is ETGVTQSPTHLIKTRGQQVTLRCSSQSGHNTVSWYQQALGQGPQFIFQYYREEENGRGNFPPRFSGLQFPNYSSELNVNALELDDSALYLCASSWGVAGVTDTQYFGPGTRLTVL.

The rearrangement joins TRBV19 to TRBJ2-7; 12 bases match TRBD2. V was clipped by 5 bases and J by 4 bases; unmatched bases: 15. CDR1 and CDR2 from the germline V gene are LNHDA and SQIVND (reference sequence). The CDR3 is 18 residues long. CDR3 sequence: CASSSSGGLAGGSYEQYF. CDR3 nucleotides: TGTGCCAGTAGTTCCAGCGGGGGCCTAGCGGGGGGGTCGTACGAGCAGTACTTC.

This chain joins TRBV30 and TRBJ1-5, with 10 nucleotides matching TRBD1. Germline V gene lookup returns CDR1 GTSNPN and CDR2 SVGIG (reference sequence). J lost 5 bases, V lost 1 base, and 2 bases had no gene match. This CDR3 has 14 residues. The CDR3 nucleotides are TGTGCCTGGAGTGGGGGGACAGGGGATCAGCCCCAGCATTTT. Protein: CAWSGGTGDQPQHF.

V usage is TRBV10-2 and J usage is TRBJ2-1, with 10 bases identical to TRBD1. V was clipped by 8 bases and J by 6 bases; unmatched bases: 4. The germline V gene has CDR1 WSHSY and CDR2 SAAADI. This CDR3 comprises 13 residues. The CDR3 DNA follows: TGCGCCAGCGGAGGACAGGGGGGCAATGAGCAGTTCTTC. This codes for CASGGQGGNEQFF.

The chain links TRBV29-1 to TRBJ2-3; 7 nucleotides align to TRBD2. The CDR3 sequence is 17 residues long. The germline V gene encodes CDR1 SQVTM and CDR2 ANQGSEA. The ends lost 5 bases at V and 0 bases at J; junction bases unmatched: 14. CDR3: CSVQSLRLAESTDTQYF. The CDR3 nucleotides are TGCAGCGTTCAGTCCCTTCGTCTAGCGGAAAGCACAGATACGCAGTATTTT.

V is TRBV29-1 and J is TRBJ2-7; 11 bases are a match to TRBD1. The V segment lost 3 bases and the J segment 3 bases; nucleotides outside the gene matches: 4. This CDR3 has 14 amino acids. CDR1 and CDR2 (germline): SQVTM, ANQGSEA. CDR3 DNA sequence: TGCAGCGTTGAGATGGGGACAGGGGGCTACGAGCAGTACTTC. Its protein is CSVEMGTGGYEQYF.

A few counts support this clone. In nucleotides, the CDR3 is TGCGCCAGCAGCCTACTCGGACAGGGGCCCTACAATGAGCAGTTCTTC. Amino acids: CASSLLGQGPYNEQFF. The V gene is TRBV4-1, the J gene TRBJ2-1; 9 bases fit TRBD1. The CDR3 runs 16 residues. CDR1 MGHRA and CDR2 YSYEKL come from the germline V gene. Unmatched junction bases numbered 6, after V lost 4 bases and J lost 2 bases.

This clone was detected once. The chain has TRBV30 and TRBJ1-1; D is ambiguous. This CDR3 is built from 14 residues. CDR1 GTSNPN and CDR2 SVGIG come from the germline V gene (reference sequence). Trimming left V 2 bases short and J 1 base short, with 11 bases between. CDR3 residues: CAWSTPPRNTEAFF. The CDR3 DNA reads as TGTGCCTGGAGTACCCCCCCCAGGAACACTGAAGCTTTCTTT.

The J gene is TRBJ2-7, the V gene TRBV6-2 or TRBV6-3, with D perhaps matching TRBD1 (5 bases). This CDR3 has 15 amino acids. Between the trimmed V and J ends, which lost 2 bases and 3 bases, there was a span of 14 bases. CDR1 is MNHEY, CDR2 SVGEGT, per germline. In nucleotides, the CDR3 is TGTGCCAGCAGTTACAAGGGGCAGGCAAACTACGAGCAGTACTTC. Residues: CASSYKGQANYEQYF.

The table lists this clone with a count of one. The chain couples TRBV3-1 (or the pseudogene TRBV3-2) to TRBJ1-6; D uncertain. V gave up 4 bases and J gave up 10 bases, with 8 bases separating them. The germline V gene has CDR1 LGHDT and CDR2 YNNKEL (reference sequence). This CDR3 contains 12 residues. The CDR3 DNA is TGTGCCAGCAGCCTCAATCAATCACCCCTCCACTTT. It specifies CASSLNQSPLHF.

CDR3 in DNA: TGTGCCAGCAGCTCGGGACTCAAACTTATCGAGACCCAGTACTTC. It yields the protein CASSSGLKLIETQYF. The chain combines TRBV7-9 with TRBJ2-5; D possibly corresponds to TRBD2 (6 bases). Trimming stripped 4 bases from V and 5 bases from J, with 17 bases between. CDR3 length: 15 amino acids. CDR1 is SEHNR, CDR2 FQNEAQ, per germline (reference sequence).

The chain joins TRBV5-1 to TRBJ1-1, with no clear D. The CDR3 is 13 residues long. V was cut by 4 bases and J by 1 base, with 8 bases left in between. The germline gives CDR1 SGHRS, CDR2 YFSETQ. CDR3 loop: CASSKATNTEAFF. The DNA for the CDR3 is TGCGCCAGCAGCAAGGCTACGAACACTGAAGCTTTCTTT.

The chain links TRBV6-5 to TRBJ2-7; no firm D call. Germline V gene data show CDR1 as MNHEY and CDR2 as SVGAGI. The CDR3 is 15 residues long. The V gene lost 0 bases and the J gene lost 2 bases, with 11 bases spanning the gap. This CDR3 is CASSYSWKGTYEQYF. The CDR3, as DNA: TGTGCCAGCAGTTACTCGTGGAAAGGAACCTACGAGCAGTACTTC.

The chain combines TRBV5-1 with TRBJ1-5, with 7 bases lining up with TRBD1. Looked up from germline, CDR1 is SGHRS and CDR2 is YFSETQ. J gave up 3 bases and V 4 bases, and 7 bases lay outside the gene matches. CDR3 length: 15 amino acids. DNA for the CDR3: TGCGCCAGCAGCCCGGGTACAGGGGCCAATCAGCCCCAGCATTTT. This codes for CASSPGTGANQPQHF. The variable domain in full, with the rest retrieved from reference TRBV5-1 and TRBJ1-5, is KAGVTQTPRYLIKTRGQQVTLSCSPISGHRSVSWYQQTPGQGLQFLFEYFSETQRNKGNFPGRFSGRQFSNSRSEMNVSTLELGDSALYLCASSPGTGANQPQHFGDGTRLSIL.

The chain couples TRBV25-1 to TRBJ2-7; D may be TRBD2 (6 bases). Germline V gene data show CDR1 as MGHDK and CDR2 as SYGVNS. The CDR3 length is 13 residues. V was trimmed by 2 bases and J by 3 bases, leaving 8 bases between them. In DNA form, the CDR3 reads TGTGCCAGCAGTGAAGCGGGAAGCTACGAGCAGTACTTC. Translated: CASSEAGSYEQYF.

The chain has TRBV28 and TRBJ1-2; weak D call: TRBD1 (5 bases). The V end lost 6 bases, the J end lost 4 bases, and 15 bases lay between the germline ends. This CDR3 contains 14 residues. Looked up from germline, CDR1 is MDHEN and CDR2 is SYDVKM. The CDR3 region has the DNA TGTGCCAGCAGCAAACCCCGACAGATCTATGGCTACACCTTC. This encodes CASSKPRQIYGYTF.

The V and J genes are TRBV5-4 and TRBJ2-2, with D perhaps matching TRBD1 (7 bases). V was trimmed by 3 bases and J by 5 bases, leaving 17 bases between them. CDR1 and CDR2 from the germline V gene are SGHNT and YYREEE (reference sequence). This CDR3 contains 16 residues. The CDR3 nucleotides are TGTGCCAGCAGCTCGGGTCTTCAGGGGGGTACCGGGGAGCTGTTTTTT. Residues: CASSSGLQGGTGELFF.

CDR3 in DNA: TGTGCCAGCAGTCAACAGGGGAACTATGGCTACACCTTC. This sequence encodes CASSQQGNYGYTF. The chain links TRBV2 to TRBJ1-2; 7 nucleotides match TRBD1. The CDR3 sequence is 13 residues long. After removal of 5 bases from V and 2 bases from J, the junction contained 2 bases not matched to a gene. Germline CDR1 SNHLY, CDR2 FYNNEI.

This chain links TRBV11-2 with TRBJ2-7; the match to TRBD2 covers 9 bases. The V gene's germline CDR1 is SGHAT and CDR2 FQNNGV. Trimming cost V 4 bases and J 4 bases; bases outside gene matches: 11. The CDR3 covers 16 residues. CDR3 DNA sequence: TGTGCCAGCAGCTCCAAGTTAGCGGGAGCGGTATACGAGCAGTACTTC. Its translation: CASSSKLAGAVYEQYF.

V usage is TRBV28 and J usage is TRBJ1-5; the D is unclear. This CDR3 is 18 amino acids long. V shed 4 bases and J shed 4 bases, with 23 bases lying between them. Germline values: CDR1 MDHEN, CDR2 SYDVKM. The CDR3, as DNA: TGTGCCAGCAGTTCCCAATGGTGGGAAGTGGGAGAGAATCAGCCCCAGCATTTT. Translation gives CASSSQWWEVGENQPQHF.

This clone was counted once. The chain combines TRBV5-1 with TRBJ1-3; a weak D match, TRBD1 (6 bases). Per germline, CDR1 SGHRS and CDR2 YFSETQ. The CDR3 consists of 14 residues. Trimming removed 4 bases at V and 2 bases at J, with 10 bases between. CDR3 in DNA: TGCGCCAGCAGCCCTGGGGGGCCTGGAAACACCATATATTTT. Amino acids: CASSPGGPGNTIYF.

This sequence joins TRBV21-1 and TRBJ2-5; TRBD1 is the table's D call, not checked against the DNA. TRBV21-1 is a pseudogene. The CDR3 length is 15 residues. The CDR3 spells CASSNRVEIDETQYF. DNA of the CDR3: TGTGCCAGCAGCAACAGGGTGGAAATCGACGAGACCCAGTACTTC.

DNA of the CDR3: TGTGCCAGCAGTTACACTGTGGACAGGGTCGAAACCCAGTACTTC. Translation gives CASSYTVDRVETQYF. The chain links TRBV6-2 or TRBV6-3 to TRBJ2-5; 8 bases are a match to TRBD1. The germline CDR1 and CDR2 sequences are MNHEY and SVGEGT. Trimming took 2 bases from V and 8 from J; bases not matched to a gene: 10. This CDR3 comprises 15 residues.

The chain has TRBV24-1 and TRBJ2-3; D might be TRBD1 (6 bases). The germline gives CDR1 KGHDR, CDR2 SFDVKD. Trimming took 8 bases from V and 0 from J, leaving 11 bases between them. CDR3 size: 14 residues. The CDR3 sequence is CATKPQGSTDTQYF. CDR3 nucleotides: TGTGCCACCAAACCACAGGGCAGCACAGATACGCAGTATTTT.

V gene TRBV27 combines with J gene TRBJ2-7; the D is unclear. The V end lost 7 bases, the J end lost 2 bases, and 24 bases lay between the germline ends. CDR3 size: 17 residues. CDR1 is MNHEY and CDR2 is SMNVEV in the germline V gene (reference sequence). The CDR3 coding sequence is TGTGCCAGCACCCCCTCGGACGTTTCCTCGCGACCCTACGAGCAGTACTTC. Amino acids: CASTPSDVSSRPYEQYF.

In nucleotides, the CDR3 is TGTGCCTGGAGGACAGGGGGGGGCTACACCTTC. Its translation: CAWRTGGGYTF. V is TRBV30 and J is TRBJ1-2; TRBD1 matches at 9 bases. The CDR3 runs to 11 residues. Trimming at V came to 3 bases and at J to 8 bases, leaving 1 base not matched to a gene. Germline V gives CDR1 GTSNPN, CDR2 SVGIG (reference sequence).